The TCR beta chain described here comes from a study of blood T cell repertoires in COVID-19. Study as a whole: PBMCs, B-cell-depleted T cells, or T cells provided the cDNA or gDNA that made up the material.

Trimming pared 6 bases from V and 10 bases from J, leaving 12 bases between. Germline V gene sequence: CDR1 SGHAT, CDR2 FQNNGV. The CDR3 length is 11 residues. Per the original methods: Nucleated cell number was recorded as an estimate derived from reference gene primer amplification. Only in-frame clones appear in the TCRdb table, and some are missing; sequencing was by immunoSEQ multiplex PCR. The V and J calls and the clone size are those of that table, but D and trimming were determined from the DNA. The table shows some 180,000 clones, with about four fifths occurring only once. This clone has a handful of counts.

The sequence came from an elderly woman with acute or convalescent COVID-19. The rearrangement uses TRBV11-2 and TRBJ1-2, with D hard to call. Sequences were obtained from peripheral blood. This CDR3 is CASRGGVDYTF. The CDR3, as DNA: TGTGCCAGCAGAGGCGGCGTGGACTACACCTTC.